This T cell receptor beta chain was obtained from a study of T cell repertoires in cytomegalovirus infection. For the study at large: Public TCR beta signatures were indicative of both CMV infection and a matching HLA type. Study-level findings and limits: The cumulative frequency of public TCR beta families distinguished individuals who carried CMV together with the relevant HLA.

With respect to this clonotype: Its antigen is as yet unknown.

From germline, CDR1 is MDHEN and CDR2 SYDVKM. V lost 6 bases to trimming and J lost 0 bases, with 12 bases between them. The CDR3 totals 15 residues. TCRdb reprocessed the reads with MiXCR, giving one entry per CDR3 protein. There are some 97,000 distinct CDR3 sequences in the sample; 20% to 30% occur only once, and approximately 40% lies in the top ten. The receptor was isolated from a human donor in good health (CMV status not recorded). Some clones in this sample may be carry-over from other donors' samples. The sequenced material came from CD8+ T cells from PBMCs. The chain joins TRBV28 to TRBJ1-5, with no clear D. CDR3 sequence: CASSPHTSSNQPQHF. The CDR3 DNA sequence: TGTGCCAGCAGCCCCCATACCAGTAGCAATCAGCCCCAGCATTTT.